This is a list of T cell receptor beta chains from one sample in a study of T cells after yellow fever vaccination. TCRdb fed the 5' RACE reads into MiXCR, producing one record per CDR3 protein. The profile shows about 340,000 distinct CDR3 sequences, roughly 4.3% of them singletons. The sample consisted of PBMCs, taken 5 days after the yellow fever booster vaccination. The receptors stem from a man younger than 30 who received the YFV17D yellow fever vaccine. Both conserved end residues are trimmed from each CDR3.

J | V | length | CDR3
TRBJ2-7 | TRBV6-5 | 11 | ASSRQGFGRQY
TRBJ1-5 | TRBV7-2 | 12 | ASSLRGGGQPQH
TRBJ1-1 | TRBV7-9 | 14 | ASSYVPGGSGTEAF
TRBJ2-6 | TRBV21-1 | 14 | ASSKEASSGANVLT
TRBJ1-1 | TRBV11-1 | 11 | ASSLERLTEAF
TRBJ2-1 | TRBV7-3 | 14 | ASSPREKRGISEQF
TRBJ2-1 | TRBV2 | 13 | ASSESGSSYNEQF
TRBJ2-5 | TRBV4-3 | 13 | ASSAAHRGGETQY
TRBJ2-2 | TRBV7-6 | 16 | ASSLGLAGRRNTGELF
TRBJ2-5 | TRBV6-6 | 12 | ASSYLCVQETQY
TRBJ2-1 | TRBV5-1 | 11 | ASSLVSGDEQF
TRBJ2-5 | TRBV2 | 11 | ASLRGLQETQY
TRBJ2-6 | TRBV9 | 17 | ASSAPPGQGFLGANVLT
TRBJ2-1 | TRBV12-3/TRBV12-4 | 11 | ASSLARAGGQF
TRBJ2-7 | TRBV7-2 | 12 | ASSGLGQAREQY
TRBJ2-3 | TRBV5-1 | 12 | ASSSRTVADTQY
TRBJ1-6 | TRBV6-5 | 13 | ASRRGSSYNSPLH
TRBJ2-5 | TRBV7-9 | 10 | ASSQTSGGSY
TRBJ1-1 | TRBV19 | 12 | AIRHGGWGTEAF
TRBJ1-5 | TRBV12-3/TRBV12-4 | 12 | ASSHRDGNQPQH
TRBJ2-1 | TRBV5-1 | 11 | ASGQGSYNEQF
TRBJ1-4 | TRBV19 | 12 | ASRPGQHNEKLF
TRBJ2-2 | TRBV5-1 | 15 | ASSTGLAGGVTGELF
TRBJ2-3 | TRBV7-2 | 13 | ASSSGAGRVDTQY